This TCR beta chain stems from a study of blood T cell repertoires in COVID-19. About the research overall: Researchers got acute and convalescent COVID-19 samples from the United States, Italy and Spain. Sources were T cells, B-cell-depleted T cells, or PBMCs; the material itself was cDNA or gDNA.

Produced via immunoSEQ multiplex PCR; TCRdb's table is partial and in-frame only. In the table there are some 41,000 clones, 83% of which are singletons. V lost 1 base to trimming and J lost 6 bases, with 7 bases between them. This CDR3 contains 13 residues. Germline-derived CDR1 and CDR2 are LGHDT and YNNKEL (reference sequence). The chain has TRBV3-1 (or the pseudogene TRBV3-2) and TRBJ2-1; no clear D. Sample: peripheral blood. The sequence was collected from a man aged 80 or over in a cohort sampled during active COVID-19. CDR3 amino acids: CASSQVPFNEQFF. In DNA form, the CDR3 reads TGTGCCAGCAGCCAAGTCCCATTCAATGAGCAGTTCTTC.